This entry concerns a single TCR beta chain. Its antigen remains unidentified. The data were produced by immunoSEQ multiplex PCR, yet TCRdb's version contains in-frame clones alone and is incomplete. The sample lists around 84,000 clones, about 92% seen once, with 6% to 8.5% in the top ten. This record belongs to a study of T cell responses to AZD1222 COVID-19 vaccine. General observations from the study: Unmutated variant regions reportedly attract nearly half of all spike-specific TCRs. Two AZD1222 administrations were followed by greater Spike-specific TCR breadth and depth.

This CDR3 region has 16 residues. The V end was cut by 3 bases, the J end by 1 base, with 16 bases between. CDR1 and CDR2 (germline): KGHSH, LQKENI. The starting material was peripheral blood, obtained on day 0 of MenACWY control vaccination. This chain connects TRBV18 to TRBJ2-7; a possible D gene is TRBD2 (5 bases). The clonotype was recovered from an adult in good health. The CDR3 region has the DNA TGTGCCAGCTCACCGGTTCCGCGGGCAATGTCCTACGAGCAGTACTTC. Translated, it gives CASSPVPRAMSYEQYF.